The 9 T cell receptor beta chains given below trace back to one sample, sequenced in a study of blood T cells in healthy people across ages. The second PCR ran about 6 to 12 cycles with a sample-barcoded 5' primer and J-beta primers. Each CDR3 protein gets one entry after TCRdb re-called the 5' RACE reads with MiXCR. The sample lists about 600,000 distinct CDR3 sequences, around half occurring once. Sequences were obtained from blood. The origin of the receptors is an elderly man in good health.

CDR3 sequence reads: CASSLQKGSEKLFF. CDR3 DNA: TGTGCCAGCAGCTTACAGAAGGGGAGTGAAAAACTGTTTTTT. This chain joins TRBV7-2 and TRBJ1-4, with D possibly being TRBD1 (5 bases). The V end lost 2 bases, the J end lost 7 bases, and 11 bases lay between the germline ends. Per the germline V gene, CDR1 is SGHTA and CDR2 is FQGNSA. This CDR3 contains 14 residues.

V gene TRBV9 combines with J gene TRBJ1-1; D unclear. V was clipped by 0 bases and J by 0 bases, with 6 bases between them. The germline V gene encodes CDR1 SGDLS and CDR2 YYNGEE. The CDR3 spans 14 residues. In DNA form, the CDR3 reads TGTGCCAGCAGCGTAGAAGGTATGAACACTGAAGCTTTCTTT. Its protein product is CASSVEGMNTEAFF.

The DNA for the CDR3 is TGTGCCATCAGCTTTTCGGGGGTCCCTAATGAAAAACTGTTTTTT. Protein: CAISFSGVPNEKLFF. V and J are TRBV10-3 and TRBJ1-4, with a possible D match to TRBD1 (5 bases). The CDR3 consists of 15 residues. Germline V gives CDR1 ENHRY, CDR2 SYGVKD. The V end was cut by 6 bases, the J end by 3 bases, with 14 bases between.

The CDR3 DNA sequence: TGTGCCAGCAGCCGAAGCGGGGGACTCTCCTACGAGCAGTACTTC. It specifies CASSRSGGLSYEQYF. The chain carries TRBV7-2 and TRBJ2-7; 8 bases line up with TRBD2. The CDR3 is 15 amino acids. With V trimmed by 5 bases and J by 0 bases, 6 bases remained unmatched. Germline V gene lookup returns CDR1 SGHTA and CDR2 FQGNSA.

This sequence joins TRBV20-1 and TRBJ2-4; 7 positions match TRBD2. Germline CDR1 is DFQATT and CDR2 is SNEGSKA (reference sequence). J gave up 13 bases and V 0 bases, and 6 bases lay outside the gene matches. The CDR3 totals 12 residues. The CDR3 is CSARDSGGEQYF. In DNA, the CDR3 is TGCAGTGCTAGAGATTCGGGGGGTGAGCAGTACTTC.

The chain employs TRBV7-8 and TRBJ2-5, with 7 bases identical to TRBD2. CDR1 is SGHVS and CDR2 is FQNEAQ in the germline V gene. V gave up 3 bases and J gave up 0 bases; unmatched junction bases: 4. The CDR3 runs to 15 residues. CDR3 residues: CASSFSGLYQETQYF. The CDR3 DNA reads as TGTGCCAGCAGCTTTAGCGGGTTGTACCAAGAGACCCAGTACTTC.

This clonotype showed up just once. J is TRBJ2-1 and V is TRBV7-2, with D possibly called TRBD1 or TRBD2 (5 bases each). Germline assignment: CDR1 SGHTA and CDR2 FQGNSA. V was clipped by 8 bases and J by 9 bases, with 11 bases between them. The CDR3 length is 11 residues. The CDR3 DNA is TGTGCCAGCGGGGGTTTCGGTGAGCAGTTCTTC. Translated, it gives CASGGFGEQFF.

J is TRBJ2-1 and V is TRBV11-2, with TRBD2 matching over 9 bases. The CDR3 consists of 14 residues. Germline values: CDR1 SGHAT, CDR2 FQNNGV. After removal of 6 bases from V and 6 bases from J, the junction contained 6 bases not matched to a gene. The CDR3 region is CASSLVAGVNEQFF. CDR3 sequence (DNA): TGTGCCAGCAGTCTTGTAGCGGGAGTCAATGAGCAGTTCTTC.

The rearrangement joins TRBV20-1 to TRBJ2-3; D perhaps matches TRBD2 (5 bases). This CDR3 is 13 amino acids long. The V gene lost 7 bases and the J gene lost 2 bases, with 13 bases spanning the gap. Germline V gene data show CDR1 as DFQATT and CDR2 as SNEGSKA (reference sequence). The CDR3 DNA reads as TGCAGTGAAACCGGGATCCACACAGATACGCAGTATTTT. It translates to CSETGIHTDTQYF.